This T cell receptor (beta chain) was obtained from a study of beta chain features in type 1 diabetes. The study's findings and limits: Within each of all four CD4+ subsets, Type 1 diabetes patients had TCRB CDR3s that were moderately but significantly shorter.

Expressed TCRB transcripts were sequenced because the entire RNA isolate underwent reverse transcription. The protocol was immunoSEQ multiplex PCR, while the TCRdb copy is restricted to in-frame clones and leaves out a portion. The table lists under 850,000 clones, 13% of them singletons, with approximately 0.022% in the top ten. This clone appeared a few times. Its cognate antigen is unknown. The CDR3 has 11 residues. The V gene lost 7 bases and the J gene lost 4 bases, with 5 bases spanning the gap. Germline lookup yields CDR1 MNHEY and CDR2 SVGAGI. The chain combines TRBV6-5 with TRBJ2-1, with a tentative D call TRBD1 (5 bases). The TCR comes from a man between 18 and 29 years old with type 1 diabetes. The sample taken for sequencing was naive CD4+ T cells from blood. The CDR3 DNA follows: TGTGCCAGCACAGGGTACAATGAGCAGTTCTTC. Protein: CASTGYNEQFF.